Given below is one TCR beta chain in context. As yet, its antigen is unknown. TCR beta CDR3 sequences were amplified from RNA transcripts. Carried out on the TCR CDR3, a first-round RT-PCR used the HTBI primer set. A single record per CDR3 protein comes from TCRdb applying MiXCR to the multiplex PCR reads. Of 370,000 or so distinct CDR3 sequences listed, roughly 13% are singletons. The sample belongs to a study of T cells in Graves' hyperthyroidism and ophthalmopathy. Study-wide results and caveats: Median prediction lead before ophthalmopathy onset was about 6.5 months with the model.

Germline assignment: CDR1 MNHNS and CDR2 SASEGT. J gave up 4 bases and V 5 bases, and 7 bases lay outside the gene matches. The CDR3 has 16 residues. Orbital computed tomography, thyroid ultrasound, serum thyroxine and TRAb, and clinical symptoms together informed the diagnoses. Sequencing was done on a sample of blood. The sequence derives from a man aged 25-45 years with Graves' hyperthyroidism that later progressed to Graves' ophthalmopathy. The V call is TRBV6-1, the J call TRBJ1-6, with 8 positions matching TRBD1. In DNA, the CDR3 is TGTGCCAGCAGTCAGGACAGGGTGAGGTATAATTCACCCCTCCACTTT. The encoded protein is CASSQDRVRYNSPLHF.